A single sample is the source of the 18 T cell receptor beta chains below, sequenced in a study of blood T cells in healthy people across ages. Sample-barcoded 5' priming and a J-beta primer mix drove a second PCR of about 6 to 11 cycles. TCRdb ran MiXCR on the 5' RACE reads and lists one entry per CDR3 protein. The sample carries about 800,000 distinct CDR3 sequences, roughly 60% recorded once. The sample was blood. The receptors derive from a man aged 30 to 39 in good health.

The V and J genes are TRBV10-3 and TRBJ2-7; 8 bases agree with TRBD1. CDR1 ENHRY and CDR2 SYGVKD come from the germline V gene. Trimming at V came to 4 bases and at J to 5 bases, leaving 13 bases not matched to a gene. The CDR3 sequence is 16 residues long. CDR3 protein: CAISGPLRGHLDEQYF. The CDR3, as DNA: TGTGCCATCAGTGGCCCCCTCAGGGGGCACTTGGACGAGCAGTACTTC.

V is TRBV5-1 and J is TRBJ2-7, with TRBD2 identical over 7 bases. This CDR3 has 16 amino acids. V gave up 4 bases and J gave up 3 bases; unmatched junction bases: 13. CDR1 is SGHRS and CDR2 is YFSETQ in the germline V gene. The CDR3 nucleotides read TGCGCCAGCAGCCCGGAATCGGGCGGGAGTCGCTACGAGCAGTACTTC. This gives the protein CASSPESGGSRYEQYF.

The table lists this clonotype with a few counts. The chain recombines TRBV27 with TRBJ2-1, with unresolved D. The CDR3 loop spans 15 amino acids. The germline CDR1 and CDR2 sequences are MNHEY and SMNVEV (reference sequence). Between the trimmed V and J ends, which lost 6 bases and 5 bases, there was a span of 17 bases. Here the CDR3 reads CASSPVQALDNEQFF. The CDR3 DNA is TGTGCCAGCAGCCCCGTGCAAGCCCTGGACAATGAGCAGTTCTTC.

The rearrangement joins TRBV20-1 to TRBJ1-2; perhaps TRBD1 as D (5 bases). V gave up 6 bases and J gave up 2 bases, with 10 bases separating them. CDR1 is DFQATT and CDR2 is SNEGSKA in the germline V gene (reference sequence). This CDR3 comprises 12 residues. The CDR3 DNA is TGCAGTGCGCCCCGACAGAACTATGGCTACACCTTC. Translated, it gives CSAPRQNYGYTF.

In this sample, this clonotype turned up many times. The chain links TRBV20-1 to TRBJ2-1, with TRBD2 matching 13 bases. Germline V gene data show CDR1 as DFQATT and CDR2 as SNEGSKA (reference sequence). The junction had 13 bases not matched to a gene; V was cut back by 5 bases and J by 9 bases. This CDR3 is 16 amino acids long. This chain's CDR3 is CSAEWGWTSGSTEQFF. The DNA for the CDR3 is TGCAGTGCTGAATGGGGATGGACTAGCGGGAGTACTGAGCAGTTCTTC.

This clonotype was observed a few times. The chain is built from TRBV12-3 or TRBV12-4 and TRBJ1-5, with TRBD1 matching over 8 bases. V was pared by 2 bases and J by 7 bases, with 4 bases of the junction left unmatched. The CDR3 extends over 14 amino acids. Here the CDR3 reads CASSLTGGWQPQHF. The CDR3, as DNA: TGTGCCAGCAGTTTAACAGGGGGGTGGCAGCCCCAGCATTTT.

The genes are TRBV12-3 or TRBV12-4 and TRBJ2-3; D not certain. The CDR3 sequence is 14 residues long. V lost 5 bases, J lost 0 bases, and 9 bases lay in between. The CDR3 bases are TGTGCCAGCAGTGCAGCAATTAGCACAGATACGCAGTATTTT. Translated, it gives CASSAAISTDTQYF.

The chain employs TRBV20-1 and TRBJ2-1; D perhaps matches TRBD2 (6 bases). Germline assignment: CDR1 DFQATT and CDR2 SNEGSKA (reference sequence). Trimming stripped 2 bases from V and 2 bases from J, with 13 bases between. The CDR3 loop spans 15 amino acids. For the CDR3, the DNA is TGCAGTGCTAGAAAAGCGGGCCAAACCTACAATGAGCAGTTCTTC. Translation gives CSARKAGQTYNEQFF.

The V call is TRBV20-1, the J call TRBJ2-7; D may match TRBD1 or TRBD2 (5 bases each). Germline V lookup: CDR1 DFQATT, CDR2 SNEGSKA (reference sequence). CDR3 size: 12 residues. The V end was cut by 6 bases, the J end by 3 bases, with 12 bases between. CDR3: CSANGAGYEQYF. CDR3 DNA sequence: TGCAGTGCAAACGGGGCAGGCTACGAGCAGTACTTC.

The CDR3 sequence: CASRDTNDYGYTF. In nucleotides, the CDR3 is TGTGCCAGCAGGGACACAAACGACTATGGCTACACCTTC. This chain joins TRBV28 and TRBJ1-2, with D possibly TRBD1 on 5 matching bases. This CDR3 has 13 amino acids. V dropped 6 bases and J dropped 3 bases, with 11 bases sitting between them. Germline assignment: CDR1 MDHEN and CDR2 SYDVKM.

CDR3 bases: TGTGCCAGCAGCTTAAATGGGGTCCGTGAGCAGTTCTTC. Encoded protein: CASSLNGVREQFF. This sequence joins TRBV11-3 and TRBJ2-1; D remains ambiguous. In germline, CDR1 is SGHNT, CDR2 YENEEA. V shed 2 bases and J shed 9 bases, with 11 bases lying between them. This CDR3 region has 13 residues.

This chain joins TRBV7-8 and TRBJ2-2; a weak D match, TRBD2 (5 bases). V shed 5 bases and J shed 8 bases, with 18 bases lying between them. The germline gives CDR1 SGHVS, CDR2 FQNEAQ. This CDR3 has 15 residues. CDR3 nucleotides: TGTGCCAGCAGCCCCCTTGTAGCGCCAAGGGGGGAGCTGTTTTTT. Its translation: CASSPLVAPRGELFF.

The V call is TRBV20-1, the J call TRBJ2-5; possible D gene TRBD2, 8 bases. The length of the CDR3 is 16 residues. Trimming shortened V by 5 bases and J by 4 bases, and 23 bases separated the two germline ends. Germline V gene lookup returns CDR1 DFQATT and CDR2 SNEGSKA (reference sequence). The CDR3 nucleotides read TGCAGTGCTCCCCAACCTCGGGAGGGGGCTGGAGAGACCCAGTACTTC. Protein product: CSAPQPREGAGETQYF.

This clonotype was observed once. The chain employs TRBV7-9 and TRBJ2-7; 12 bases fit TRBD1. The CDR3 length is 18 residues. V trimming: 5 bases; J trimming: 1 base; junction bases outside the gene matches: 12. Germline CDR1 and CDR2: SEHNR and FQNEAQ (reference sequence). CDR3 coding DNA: TGTGCCAGCAGCCTGTCCGGGACAGGGGGCTCCACTTCCTACGAGCAGTACTTC. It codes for CASSLSGTGGSTSYEQYF.

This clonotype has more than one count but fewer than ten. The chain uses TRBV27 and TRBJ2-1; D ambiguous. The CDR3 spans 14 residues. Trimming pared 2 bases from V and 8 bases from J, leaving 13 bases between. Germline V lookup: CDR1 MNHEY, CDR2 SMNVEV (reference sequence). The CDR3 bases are TGTGCCAGCAGTTTAAGTTCGAGTTTGGATGAGCAGTTCTTC. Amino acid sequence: CASSLSSSLDEQFF.

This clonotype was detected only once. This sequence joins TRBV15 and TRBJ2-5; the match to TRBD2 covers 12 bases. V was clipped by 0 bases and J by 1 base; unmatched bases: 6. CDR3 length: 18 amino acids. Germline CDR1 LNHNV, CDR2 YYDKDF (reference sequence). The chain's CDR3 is CATSRDLASGGAQETQYF. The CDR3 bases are TGTGCCACCAGCAGAGATCTGGCTAGCGGGGGGGCCCAAGAGACCCAGTACTTC. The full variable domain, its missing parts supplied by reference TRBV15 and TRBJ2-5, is DAMVIQNPRYQVTQFGKPVTLSCSQTLNHNVMYWYQQKSSQAPKLLFHYYDKDFNNEADTPDNFQSRRPNTSFCFLDIRSPGLGDTAMYLCATSRDLASGGAQETQYFGPGTRLLVL.

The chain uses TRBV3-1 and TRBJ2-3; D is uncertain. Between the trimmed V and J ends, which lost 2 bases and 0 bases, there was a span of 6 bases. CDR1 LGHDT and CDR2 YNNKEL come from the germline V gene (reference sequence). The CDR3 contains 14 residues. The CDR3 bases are TGTGCCAGCAGCCAATCCACTAGCACAGATACGCAGTATTTT. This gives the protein CASSQSTSTDTQYF.

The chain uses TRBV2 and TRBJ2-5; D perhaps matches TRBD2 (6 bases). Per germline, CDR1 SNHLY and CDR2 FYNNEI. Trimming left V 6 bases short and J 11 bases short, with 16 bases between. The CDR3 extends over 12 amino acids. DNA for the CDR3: TGTGCCAGCAGACGGGACGGGGGAGAGCAGTACTTC. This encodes CASRRDGGEQYF.